This TCR beta chain was sequenced in a study of blood T cell repertoires in COVID-19. In the study overall: Donors in the United States, Italy and Spain gave samples during acute or convalescent COVID-19. Sample material is recorded as cDNA or gDNA derived from T cells, B-cell-depleted T cells, or PBMCs.

Method: immunoSEQ multiplex PCR; TCRdb's copy keeps in-frame clones and lacks some. Among more than 150,000 clones listed, roughly 90% were seen once. The germline V gene encodes CDR1 MDHEN and CDR2 SYDVKM. V was pared by 3 bases and J by 0 bases, with 8 bases of the junction left unmatched. The CDR3 contains 18 residues. The sequencing sample was made of peripheral blood. The TCR sequence derives from a man aged 50-59 years with acute or convalescent COVID-19. This chain joins TRBV28 and TRBJ2-6, with TRBD1 matching 7 bases. The CDR3 coding sequence is TGTGCCAGCAGTTTTCCCGGGACAGCAAACTCTGGGGCCAACGTCCTGACTTTC. Encoded protein: CASSFPGTANSGANVLTF.